This T cell receptor beta chain stems from a study of cytomegalovirus exposure and HLA in healthy donors. Study-level findings and limits: The study designated 160 or so TCR beta chains cytomegalovirus-associated.

Both 60 Vbeta primers and 13 Jbeta primers went into the PCR. The data were produced by immunoSEQ multiplex PCR, yet TCRdb's version contains in-frame clones alone and is incomplete. The data show about 170,000 clones, around 80% seen once. Trimming removed 7 bases from V and 0 bases from J, with 13 bases in between. Germline CDR1 LNHDA, CDR2 SQIVND (reference sequence). This CDR3 is built from 15 residues. A remark on this clone: The antigen is unknown.

This clonotype was sampled from a male donor in good health and CMV-seronegative. Material: PBMCs. V usage is TRBV19 and J usage is TRBJ1-3; no definite D call. DNA for the CDR3: TGTGCCAGTAATAGCCTCACGACCTCTGGAAACACCATATATTTT. Residues: CASNSLTTSGNTIYF.